This entry describes one T cell receptor (beta chain). Its antigen is currently unknown. This specimen comes from a study of cytomegalovirus exposure and HLA in healthy donors. General study findings and limits: Cytomegalovirus-associated status was assigned to about 150 TCR beta chains. In a later analysis, at a false discovery rate of 0.05, roughly 17,000 TCR beta sequences matched HLA alleles.

The CDR3 runs to 14 residues. V lost 5 bases to trimming and J lost 4 bases; unmatched junction nucleotides: 8. Germline V gene data show CDR1 as GTSNPN and CDR2 as SVGIG (reference sequence). PCR employed 60 Vbeta and 13 Jbeta primers. Measured with immunoSEQ multiplex PCR; TCRdb has only the in-frame clones, and not every one. The sample carries 250,000 or so clones, approximately 80% recorded once. The chain links TRBV30 to TRBJ2-1; 7 positions agree with TRBD2. The sample was PBMCs. The sequence was collected from an older woman in good health and CMV-seropositive. The CDR3 loop reads CAWSRGRAYNEQFF. DNA for the CDR3: TGTGCCTGGTCAAGAGGGAGGGCATACAATGAGCAGTTCTTC.